This T cell receptor (beta chain) is from a study of CD8+ T cells in alopecia areata. Overall study context: Those treated were given oral tofacitinib at 5 to 10 mg twice daily. The protocol delivered tofacitinib for 6 to 18 months, then withdrew it for 6 months.

Peripheral blood, together with lesional scalp punch biopsies, was collected from alopecia areata patients. In germline, CDR1 is DFQATT, CDR2 SNEGSKA (reference sequence). V lost 6 bases and J lost 5, with 4 bases in between. The CDR3 consists of 9 residues. The sequencing template was cDNA reverse transcribed from extracted RNA. Profiled with immunoSEQ multiplex PCR; TCRdb holds only in-frame clones, not every one. The sample has over 200,000 clones; approximately 52% are singletons. The TCR was taken from a human donor with alopecia areata. The chain joins TRBV20-1 to TRBJ2-5, with D uncertain. The sample here was CD4+ T cells sorted from blood, taken at week 0. CDR3 sequence: CSAPETQYF. CDR3 nucleotide sequence: TGCAGTGCACCGGAGACCCAGTACTTC.